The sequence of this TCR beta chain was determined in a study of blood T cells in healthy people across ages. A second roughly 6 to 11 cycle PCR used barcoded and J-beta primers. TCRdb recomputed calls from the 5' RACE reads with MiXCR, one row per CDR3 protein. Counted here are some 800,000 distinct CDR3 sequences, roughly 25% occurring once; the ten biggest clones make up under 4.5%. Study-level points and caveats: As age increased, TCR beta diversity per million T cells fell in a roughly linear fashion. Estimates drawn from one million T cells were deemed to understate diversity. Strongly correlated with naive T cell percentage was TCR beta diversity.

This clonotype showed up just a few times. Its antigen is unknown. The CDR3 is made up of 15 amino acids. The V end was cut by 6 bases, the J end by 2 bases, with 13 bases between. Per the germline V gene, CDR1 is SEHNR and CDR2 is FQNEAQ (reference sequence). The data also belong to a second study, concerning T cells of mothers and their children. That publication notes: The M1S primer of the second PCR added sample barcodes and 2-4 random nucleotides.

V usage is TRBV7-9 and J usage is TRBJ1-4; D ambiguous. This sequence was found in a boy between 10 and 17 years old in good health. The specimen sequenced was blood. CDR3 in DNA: TGTGCCAGCAGTCAGGCGGGGATGACTAATGAAAAACTGTTTTTT. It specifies CASSQAGMTNEKLFF.